The 14 T cell receptor beta chains in this list originate from one sample, sequenced in a study of T cells in Graves' hyperthyroidism and ophthalmopathy. Amplification of TCR beta CDR3 regions was performed using RNA transcripts as template. With the HTBI primer set, the TCR CDR3 went through a first round of RT-PCR. A single record per CDR3 protein comes from TCRdb applying MiXCR to the multiplex PCR reads. The sample consists of 350,000 to 450,000 distinct CDR3 sequences, approximately 18% of them appearing once. The sample comprised blood. The receptors here all came from a woman aged 25 to 45 with Graves' hyperthyroidism that later progressed to Graves' ophthalmopathy.

This clonotype was seen at least ten times. This chain connects TRBV11-2 to TRBJ2-1, with 14 bases identical to TRBD2. The CDR3 loop spans 16 amino acids. The V gene end was trimmed by 4 bases and the J gene end by 8 bases; junction bases not matched to a gene: 7. Germline-derived CDR1 and CDR2 are SGHAT and FQNNGV. The CDR3 sequence is CASSYTTSGRDYEQFF. The CDR3 nucleotides read TGTGCCAGCAGCTATACGACTAGCGGGAGGGACTATGAGCAGTTCTTC.

There are many counts of this clonotype. The chain is built from TRBV19 and TRBJ1-1; D gene uncertain. V was pared by 1 base and J by 1 base, with 4 bases between. Germline values: CDR1 LNHDA, CDR2 SQIVND (reference sequence). This CDR3 contains 13 residues. The CDR3 DNA follows: TGTGCCAGTAGTATAGCCTGGAACACTGAAGCTTTCTTT. Encoded protein: CASSIAWNTEAFF.

The J gene is TRBJ2-5, the V gene TRBV5-1; D perhaps matches TRBD1 (6 bases). This CDR3 comprises 18 residues. The V end lost 2 bases, the J end lost 3 bases, and 23 bases lay between the germline ends. Per the germline V gene, CDR1 is SGHRS and CDR2 is YFSETQ. The CDR3: CASSLKWDTGTFKETQYF. The CDR3 region has the DNA TGCGCCAGCAGCTTAAAATGGGACACCGGGACCTTTAAAGAGACCCAGTACTTC. The full variable domain, its missing parts supplied by reference TRBV5-1 and TRBJ2-5, is KAGVTQTPRYLIKTRGQQVTLSCSPISGHRSVSWYQQTPGQGLQFLFEYFSETQRNKGNFPGRFSGRQFSNSRSEMNVSTLELGDSALYLCASSLKWDTGTFKETQYFGPGTRLLVL.

Notes on this clonotype: Germline is not matched at one junction end, which may reflect a read error. The rearrangement uses TRBV5-1 and TRBJ2-1; 9 bases agree with TRBD2. The CDR3 totals 19 residues. CDR1 and CDR2 (germline): SGHRS, YFSETQ. Here the CDR3 reads CAGSLDGAGGPVSYNEQFF. CDR3 bases: TGCGCCGGCAGCTTGGACGGCGCGGGGGGGCCAGTCAGTTACAATGAGCAGTTCTTC.

This clonotype came up a few times. The V and J genes are TRBV6-1 and TRBJ2-2, with D possibly TRBD2 on 6 matching bases. The CDR3 has 15 residues. CDR1 and CDR2 from the germline V gene are MNHNS and SASEGT. V was shortened by 6 bases and J by 7 bases, with 18 bases between the two germline ends. The CDR3 protein is CASRFTTSFSGELFF. CDR3 coding DNA: TGTGCCAGCAGATTTACGACTAGTTTTAGCGGGGAGCTGTTTTTT.

Turning to this clonotype: A much larger clone lies one base from this, so it may be a read error. Here the CDR3 omits its conserved ending phenylalanine or tryptophan, so a read error is the likely source. The chain joins TRBV9 to TRBJ1-1; D possibly corresponds to TRBD1 (6 bases). Germline V gives CDR1 SGDLS, CDR2 YYNGEE. V shed 0 bases and J shed 3 bases, with 9 bases lying between them. This CDR3 contains 14 residues. CDR3 DNA: TGTGCCAGCAGCGTAGGGGGGCGAGACACTGAAGCTTTCTTG. It codes for CASSVGGRDTEAFL.

The chain combines TRBV11-2 with TRBJ2-1, with TRBD2 identical over 13 bases. J was trimmed by 7 bases and V by 6 bases; bases with no gene match: 6. CDR3 length equals 15 residues. Germline CDR1 reads SGHAT; CDR2 reads FQNNGV. CDR3: CASSRPGLAGNEQFF. The DNA of the CDR3 is TGTGCCAGCAGTCGACCGGGACTAGCGGGAAATGAGCAGTTCTTC. The full variable domain, completed using reference TRBV11-2 and TRBJ2-1, is EAGVAQSPRYKIIEKRQSVAFWCNPISGHATLYWYQQILGQGPKLLIQFQNNGVVDDSQLPKDRFSAERLKGVDSTLKIQPAKLEDSAVYLCASSRPGLAGNEQFFGPGTRLTVL.

Concerning this clonotype: This clone may be a read error of a much larger clone one base away. This rearrangement joins TRBV10-2 to TRBJ2-7; a weak D match, TRBD1 (5 bases). Germline V gene data show CDR1 as WSHSY and CDR2 as SAAADI. The CDR3 runs to 13 residues. The CDR3 DNA reads TGCACCAGCAGTGAGCCAGACAGACCTTGGCAGTACTTC. Protein sequence: CTSSEPDRPWQYF.

Many counts were recorded for this clonotype. The DNA is left out, because the CDR3 cannot be placed on it with certainty; the CDR3 is given as TCRdb lists it. V is TRBV12-5 and J is TRBJ1-1; the table's D call, TRBD1, has no DNA check behind it. Termini included, the CDR3 measures 21 amino acids. CDR1 and CDR2 from the germline V gene are LGHNT and FRNRAP. This CDR3 reads CASGLGGGRGLSLDKAPGAFF.

This clonotype was detected many times. The chain recombines TRBV10-3 with TRBJ2-7, with a weak D call TRBD2 (5 bases). The germline V and J ends were trimmed by 10 bases and 1 base, with 17 bases remaining between them. CDR1 and CDR2 (germline): ENHRY, SYGVKD. The CDR3 length is 14 residues. In nucleotides, the CDR3 is TGTGCCACCGGGGTATCTAGCAGATCCTACGAGCAGTACTTC. This gives the protein CATGVSSRSYEQYF.

This clonotype was found many times. The chain has TRBV3-1 and TRBJ2-3, with TRBD2 identical over 14 bases. The germline gives CDR1 LGHDT, CDR2 YNNKEL (reference sequence). V trimming: 4 bases; J trimming: 6 bases; junction bases outside the gene matches: 9. The CDR3 runs 17 residues. The DNA for the CDR3 is TGTGCCAGCAGCCTAACGACTAGCGGGAGGGAGATGGATACGCAGTATTTT. Translating gives CASSLTTSGREMDTQYF.

V usage is TRBV7-6 and J usage is TRBJ2-7; 10 bases are shared with TRBD1. CDR1 is SGHVS, CDR2 FNYEAQ, per germline. V lost 5 bases to trimming and J lost 5 bases; unmatched junction nucleotides: 3. CDR3 size: 13 residues. The CDR3 DNA is TGTGCCAGCAGCATGGGGACAGGGGACGAGCAGTACTTC. As protein: CASSMGTGDEQYF.

This clonotype has ten or more counts. The CDR3 protein is CASSLALGTGELFF. Written as DNA, the CDR3 is TGCGCCAGCAGCTTGGCTCTCGGGACCGGGGAGCTGTTTTTT. This chain uses TRBV5-1 with TRBJ2-2; the D is unclear. CDR1 SGHRS and CDR2 YFSETQ come from the germline V gene. The V gene lost 0 bases and the J gene lost 5 bases, with 8 bases spanning the gap. The CDR3 contains 14 residues.

The chain recombines TRBV6-1 with TRBJ1-1, with no clear D. CDR3 size: 13 residues. Germline-derived CDR1 and CDR2 are MNHNS and SASEGT. V was clipped by 6 bases and J by 11 bases, with 19 bases between them. The CDR3 DNA is TGTGCCAGCAGCGCCTCTCCGTCTTCGAGGGCTTTCTTT. Residues: CASSASPSSRAFF.